These T cell receptor beta chains were read from a single sample in a study of Ad26.COV2.S vaccination and SARS-CoV-2 variants. Generated by immunoSEQ multiplex PCR, the TCRdb table keeps only in-frame clones and is missing some. This table holds about 350,000 clones, around nine tenths found once. The sequencing here drew on peripheral blood, taken in a trial of Ad26.COV2.S vaccine versus placebo. These receptors were collected from a person aged 18-65 years who received the Ad26.COV2.S COVID-19 vaccine or a placebo. Each CDR3 is given with its conserved first and last residue. D genes are given only for firm matches. Size values are once, few and many counts, or a class for expanded clones, and some rows have none.

TRBJ2-7 | TRBV19 | NA | TRBD1 | CASSIRTGPTYGEQYF | TGTGCCAGTAGTATCAGGACAGGGCCCACCTACGGCGAGCAGTACTTC
TRBJ2-2 | TRBV10-2 | NA | NA | CASSASLTNTGELFF | TGCGCCAGCAGTGCCTCGTTGACGAACACCGGGGAGCTGTTTTTT
TRBJ1-4 | TRBV5-5 | NA | TRBD1 | CASSVRAGTANEKLFF | TGTGCCAGCAGCGTGCGAGCCGGGACAGCTAATGAAAAACTGTTTTTT
TRBJ1-2 | TRBV6-5 | many | NA | CASRTGYGYTF | TGTGCCAGCAGGACCGGCTATGGCTACACCTTC
TRBJ2-1 | TRBV2 | NA | TRBD2 | CASRVPGLAGAGSYNEQFF | TGTGCCAGCAGGGTACCGGGACTAGCGGGGGCCGGCTCCTACAATGAGCAGTTCTTC
TRBJ2-7 | TRBV12-3/TRBV12-4 | NA | NA | CASSLQPYEQYF | TGTGCCAGCAGTCTCCAGCCGTACGAGCAGTACTTC
TRBJ1-2 | TRBV6-5 | NA | NA | CASSYSYREPTGYTF | TGTGCCAGCAGTTACTCCTACAGGGAGCCAACTGGCTACACCTTC
TRBJ2-1 | TRBV27 | once | TRBD2 | CASTLGSGTLARNEQFF | TGTGCCAGCACCTTGGGTAGCGGGACACTAGCACGGAATGAGCAGTTCTTC
TRBJ2-3 | TRBV3-1/TRBV3-2 | NA | TRBD1 | CASSQAPTGGQNTQYF | TGTGCCAGCAGCCAAGCTCCGACAGGGGGGCAGAATACGCAGTATTTT
TRBJ2-2 | TRBV28 | NA | NA | CASRHRLAGELFF | TGTGCCAGCAGGCACAGGCTCGCCGGGGAGCTGTTTTTT
TRBJ2-5 | TRBV5-1 | NA | NA | CASSLAGPKETQYF | TGCGCCAGCAGCTTGGCCGGCCCGAAAGAGACCCAGTACTTC
TRBJ2-1 | TRBV9 | medium-sized | NA | CASSDPQGPGGGNEQFF | TGTGCCAGCAGCGATCCCCAGGGGCCCGGGGGTGGCAATGAGCAGTTCTTC
TRBJ2-2 | TRBV4-1 | few | NA | CASRPSSTSTGELFF | TGCGCCAGCAGACCCTCTTCTACATCGACCGGGGAGCTGTTTTTT
TRBJ1-1 | TRBV18 | NA | NA | CASSPQEDTEAFF | TGTGCCAGCTCACCACAAGAAGACACTGAAGCTTTCTTT
TRBJ2-7 | TRBV7-9 | NA | NA | CASSLRYEQYF | TGTGCCAGCAGCTTACGGTACGAGCAGTACTTC
TRBJ1-2 | TRBV27 | few | NA | CASSFSQNYGYTF | TGTGCCAGCAGTTTTAGCCAGAACTATGGCTACACCTTC
TRBJ1-1 | TRBV27 | NA | NA | CASRSGAVPTEAFF | TGTGCCAGCAGGTCCGGGGCGGTCCCCACTGAAGCTTTCTTT
TRBJ1-1 | TRBV5-4 | NA | NA | CASSLAAFF | TGTGCCAGCAGCTTGGCAGCTTTCTTT
TRBJ2-7 | TRBV7-2 | NA | NA | CASSSRQVKSYEQYF | TGTGCCAGCAGCTCCCGGCAGGTGAAGTCCTACGAGCAGTACTTC
TRBJ2-5 | TRBV5-1 | NA | NA | CASRSLGQNQETQYF | TGCGCCAGCAGATCCCTAGGACAGAACCAAGAGACCCAGTACTTC
TRBJ1-4 | TRBV28 | NA | TRBD1 | CASSRGGTGGETNEKLFF | TGTGCCAGCAGCCGCGGAGGGACAGGGGGAGAAACTAATGAAAAACTGTTTTTT
TRBJ2-3 | TRBV7-2 | few | TRBD2 | CASSGARTSGGAWDTQYF | TGTGCCAGCAGCGGGGCTCGCACTAGCGGGGGGGCCTGGGATACGCAGTATTTT
TRBJ2-1 | TRBV5-4 | NA | TRBD2 | CASSLERGGLNEQFF | TGTGCCAGCAGCTTGGAGCGGGGGGGCCTCAATGAGCAGTTCTTC
TRBJ2-3 | TRBV7-2 | NA | TRBD2 | CASSPRLAGGSTDTQYF | TGTGCCAGCAGCCCAAGACTAGCGGGGGGGAGCACAGATACGCAGTATTTT
TRBJ1-1 | TRBV18 | NA | NA | CASSPAGALNTEAFF | TGTGCCAGCTCACCAGCGGGGGCCCTGAACACTGAAGCTTTCTTT
TRBJ2-7 | TRBV27 | NA | TRBD1 | CASRRGTGGSEQYF | TGTGCCAGCAGGCGAGGGACAGGGGGCTCCGAGCAGTACTTC
TRBJ1-6 | TRBV7-9 | NA | NA | CASSLWDINNSPLHF | TGTGCCAGCAGCCTATGGGACATCAATAATTCACCCCTCCACTTT
TRBJ1-6 | TRBV3-1/TRBV3-2 | few | NA | CASSQGSSYNSPLHF | TGTGCCAGCAGCCAAGGGAGCTCCTATAATTCACCCCTCCACTTT
TRBJ1-4 | TRBV7-8 | NA | NA | CASSRMANEKLFF | TGTGCCAGCAGCCGGATGGCTAATGAAAAACTGTTTTTT
TRBJ1-1 | TRBV27 | NA | NA | CASSLSNGLNTEAFF | TGTGCCAGCAGTTTATCGAACGGTTTGAACACTGAAGCTTTCTTT
TRBJ2-1 | TRBV28 | NA | TRBD2 | CASSRTSSVYNEQFF | TGTGCCAGCAGTAGGACTAGCAGCGTTTACAATGAGCAGTTCTTC
TRBJ2-7 | TRBV21-1 | NA | NA | CASSKGGTGGSYEQYF | TGTGCCAGCAGCAAAGGGGGGACAGGGGGCTCCTACGAGCAGTACTTC